The 7 T cell receptor beta chains given below trace back to one sample, sequenced in a study of T cells in Graves' hyperthyroidism and ophthalmopathy (dated by TCRdb to 2018 to 2020). Receptor amplification or capture employed multiplex PCR. Sequenced on an Illumina HiSeq 2000. The TCR beta CDR3 regions were amplified from RNA transcripts. The first round of RT-PCR for the TCR CDR3 was performed with the HTBI primer set and the Qiagen OneStep RT-PCR kit. TCRdb reran the public reads through fastp at Q25 and MiXCR, keeping productive beta chains. Each CDR3 protein gets just one entry, which takes the most common genes and DNA from the rows behind it. The sample table lists 300,000 to 350,000 distinct CDR3 sequences, 15% to 20% of them with a count of one. Roughly a sixth of the sample is taken by the ten largest. Sequencing was done on a sample of blood. These TCRs come from a woman aged 40-49 years with Graves' ophthalmopathy.

At least ten counts were recorded for this clonotype. The rearrangement links TRBV25-1 to TRBJ2-7, with D uncertain. The CDR3 loop spans 13 amino acids. Trimming shortened V by 5 bases and J by 0 bases, and 8 bases separated the two germline ends. The germline gives CDR1 MGHDK, CDR2 SYGVNS. CDR3 nucleotide sequence: TGTGCCAGCAGTCATAGCCCCTCCTACGAGCAGTACTTC. Translation gives CASSHSPSYEQYF.

The CDR3 sequence is CASSVFQGSYEQYF. The DNA of the CDR3 is TGTGCCAGCAGTGTCTTTCAGGGCTCCTACGAGCAGTACTTC. The chain carries TRBV28 and TRBJ2-7; a weak D match, TRBD1 (5 bases). Trimming shortened V by 5 bases and J by 0 bases, and 11 bases separated the two germline ends. The CDR3 has 14 residues. Germline loops: CDR1 MDHEN, CDR2 SYDVKM. Combining the CDR3 with reference TRBV28 and TRBJ2-7 gives the whole variable domain DVKVTQSSRYLVKRTGEKVFLECVQDMDHENMFWYRQDPGLGLRLIYFSYDVKMKEKGDIPEGYSVSREKKERFSLILESASTNQTSMYLCASSVFQGSYEQYFGPGTRLTVT.

This clonotype has at least ten counts. J is TRBJ1-5 and V is TRBV10-2; 7 bases line up with TRBD1. Germline V gives CDR1 WSHSY, CDR2 SAAADI. Trimming cost V 9 bases and J 2 bases; bases outside gene matches: 13. The CDR3 consists of 16 residues. CDR3 nucleotide sequence: TGCGCCAGTCTGACAGGGCTTCAGGATGGCAATCAGCCCCAGCATTTT. As protein: CASLTGLQDGNQPQHF.

The chain carries TRBV6-4 and TRBJ2-6; D uncertain. CDR3 length: 15 residues. The germline gives CDR1 MRHNA, CDR2 SNTAGT. The V gene lost 4 bases and the J gene lost 0 bases, with 7 bases spanning the gap. The CDR3 is CASSVGSSGANVLTF. CDR3 DNA: TGTGCCAGCAGTGTGGGCTCCTCTGGGGCCAACGTCCTGACTTTC.

This clonotype was counted at least ten times. The chain links TRBV27 to TRBJ2-7; D may be TRBD1 (6 bases). This CDR3 is 13 amino acids long. Trimming pared 6 bases from V and 3 bases from J, leaving 12 bases between. Germline values: CDR1 MNHEY, CDR2 SMNVEV (reference sequence). The CDR3 DNA reads as TGTGCCAGCAGCTATACGACAGGCTACGAGCAGTACTTC. The encoded protein is CASSYTTGYEQYF.

The chain carries TRBV24-1 and TRBJ1-1; D gene ambiguous. The CDR3 contains 12 residues. Trimming pared 4 bases from V and 3 bases from J, leaving 5 bases between. The germline CDR1 and CDR2 sequences are KGHDR and SFDVKD. CDR3 amino acids: CATSDPDTEAFF. CDR3 sequence (DNA): TGTGCCACCAGTGACCCGGACACTGAAGCTTTCTTT.

This clonotype was picked up many times. The chain has TRBV30 and TRBJ1-2, with D possibly TRBD1 on 6 matching bases. Germline lookup yields CDR1 GTSNPN and CDR2 SVGIG (reference sequence). The V end was cut by 4 bases, the J end by 2 bases, with 23 bases between. This CDR3 spans 17 amino acids. The CDR3 sequence: CAWNTYMRGARNYGYTF. Written as DNA, the CDR3 is TGTGCCTGGAATACTTATATGAGGGGGGCCCGCAACTATGGCTACACCTTC. Filled out from reference TRBV30 and TRBJ1-2, the complete variable domain reads SQTIHQWPATLVQPVGSPLSLECTVEGTSNPNLYWYRQAAGRGLQLLFYSVGIGQISSEVPQNLSASRPQDRQFILSSKKLLLSDSGFYLCAWNTYMRGARNYGYTFGSGTRLTVV.